Listed below are T cell receptor beta chains from one sample, sequenced in a study of cytomegalovirus exposure and HLA in healthy donors. Some clones are missing from TCRdb's copy, which holds only in-frame ones; the method was immunoSEQ multiplex PCR. In all, the sample yields roughly 120,000 clones. Material for sequencing was PBMCs. The source of these receptors is a young man in good health and CMV-seronegative. CDR3s include the opening cysteine and the closing phenylalanine or tryptophan. The D gene is left open where the match is weak. The size of a clone is reported for some rows only, either as once, few or many, or as a class for expanded clones.

D gene,V gene,clone size,J gene,CDR3 protein,CDR3 DNA
-,TRBV14,-,TRBJ1-3,CASSQDVVWQSGNTIYF,TGTGCCAGCAGCCAAGATGTGGTCTGGCAGTCTGGAAACACCATATATTTT
-,TRBV6-5,-,TRBJ1-5,CASSYSFLVAGQPQHF,TGTGCCAGCAGTTACTCATTTTTGGTAGCTGGTCAGCCCCAGCATTTT
-,TRBV9,-,TRBJ1-1,CASSGGAGVNTEAFF,TGTGCCAGCAGCGGAGGGGCAGGGGTGAACACTGAAGCTTTCTTT
-,TRBV9,-,TRBJ2-2,CASSATGNTGELFF,TGTGCCAGCAGCGCCACAGGTAACACCGGGGAGCTGTTTTTT
TRBD1,TRBV5-5,-,TRBJ2-7,CASSRDRGPYEQYF,TGTGCCAGCAGCAGGGACAGGGGCCCCTACGAGCAGTACTTC
-,TRBV6-5,-,TRBJ1-2,CASSYYGRSYGYTF,TGTGCCAGCAGTTACTATGGCAGAAGCTATGGCTACACCTTC
-,TRBV6-6,-,TRBJ2-7,CASSYSAGRNEQYF,TGTGCCAGCAGTTACTCCGCAGGGCGCAACGAGCAGTACTTC
-,TRBV7-4,-,TRBJ2-4,CASSIDREDKNIQYF,TGTGCCAGCAGCATAGACCGGGAAGACAAAAACATTCAGTACTTC
-,TRBV7-2,-,TRBJ2-7,CASSLAGSSYEQYF,TGTGCCAGCAGCTTAGCGGGCAGTAGCTACGAGCAGTACTTC
TRBD2,TRBV6-1,-,TRBJ2-7,CASSEGGLAIYEQYF,TGTGCCAGCAGTGAAGGGGGACTAGCGATCTACGAGCAGTACTTC
-,TRBV5-4,-,TRBJ1-2,CASTTRQGGNTF,TGTGCCAGCACCACAAGACAAGGGGGAAACACCTTC
-,TRBV28,-,TRBJ1-2,CASRSGGQNYGYTF,TGTGCCAGCCGGAGCGGGGGGCAAAACTATGGCTACACCTTC
TRBD2,TRBV9,-,TRBJ2-2,CASSEGDSGGPLVGELFF,TGTGCCAGCAGCGAAGGGGATAGCGGGGGACCCTTGGTCGGGGAGCTGTTTTTT
TRBD1,TRBV10-1,-,TRBJ1-4,CASSPGDRTNEKLFF,TGCGCCAGCAGCCCCGGGGACAGAACTAATGAAAAACTGTTTTTT
TRBD1,TRBV11-1,-,TRBJ2-5,CASSSRRTGGETQYF,TGTGCCAGCAGCTCTAGACGGACAGGGGGAGAGACCCAGTACTTC
TRBD1,TRBV6-6,-,TRBJ1-4,CASSSYPTGGGEKLFF,TGTGCCAGCAGCAGTTACCCGACAGGGGGCGGAGAAAAACTGTTTTTT
-,TRBV5-6,-,TRBJ2-7,CASSPWEYPIWEQYF,TGTGCCAGCAGCCCCTGGGAGTACCCAATCTGGGAGCAGTACTTC
-,TRBV6-5,-,TRBJ1-5,CASSYSSGSNQPQHF,TGTGCCAGCAGTTACTCGTCCGGTAGCAATCAGCCCCAGCATTTT
-,TRBV5-1,-,TRBJ1-4,CASSGRGGYEKLFF,TGCGCCAGCAGCGGGAGGGGCGGTTATGAAAAACTGTTTTTT
-,TRBV6-6,-,TRBJ1-5,CASSPNRYSNQPQHF,TGTGCCAGCAGCCCCAACAGGTATAGCAATCAGCCCCAGCATTTT
TRBD1,TRBV10-3,-,TRBJ1-1,CAISAGQGEQPPEAFF,TGTGCCATCAGTGCGGGACAGGGGGAGCAACCACCTGAAGCTTTCTTT
-,TRBV15,-,TRBJ1-4,CATSRARTATEKLFF,TGTGCCACCAGCAGAGCCCGGACAGCAACCGAAAAACTGTTTTTT
TRBD1,TRBV28,-,TRBJ1-1,CASTRTGGRGTEAFF,TGTGCCAGCACAAGGACAGGGGGCAGGGGCACTGAAGCTTTCTTT
TRBD1,TRBV19,-,TRBJ2-7,CASSRGTVQEQYF,TGTGCCAGTAGCAGAGGGACAGTACAGGAGCAGTACTTC
TRBD1,TRBV25-1,-,TRBJ2-7,CASSELAGQGDEQYF,TGTGCCAGCAGTGAGTTAGCGGGACAGGGGGACGAGCAGTACTTC
-,TRBV10-1,-,TRBJ1-1,CASRMTMNTEAFF,TGCGCCAGCAGAATGACAATGAACACTGAAGCTTTCTTT
TRBD2,TRBV11-3,-,TRBJ2-2,CASSPPTSGSAGELFF,TGTGCCAGCAGCCCACCGACGAGCGGGAGCGCCGGGGAGCTGTTTTTT
TRBD1,TRBV7-2,-,TRBJ1-5,CASSLGGDRNNQPQHF,TGTGCCAGCAGCTTAGGGGGGGACAGGAACAATCAGCCCCAGCATTTT
-,TRBV19,-,TRBJ1-2,CASSPGWAGASGYTF,TGTGCCAGTAGTCCCGGGTGGGCGGGGGCGAGCGGCTACACCTTC
-,TRBV4-1,-,TRBJ2-1,CASSQQTSSYNEQFF,TGCGCCAGCAGCCAACAAACTAGCAGCTACAATGAGCAGTTCTTC
-,TRBV19,-,TRBJ1-4,CASSIGEGSWHEKLFF,TGTGCCAGTAGTATCGGGGAGGGCAGCTGGCATGAAAAACTGTTTTTT
TRBD2,TRBV29-1,-,TRBJ2-6,CSVGGGLSGANVLTF,TGCAGCGTCGGCGGGGGGCTTTCTGGGGCCAACGTCCTGACTTTC
-,TRBV27,-,TRBJ2-7,CASSVRGGAPLGYEQYF,TGTGCCAGCAGCGTACGTGGGGGGGCGCCTTTAGGCTACGAGCAGTACTTC
-,TRBV9,-,TRBJ1-1,CASSVVGGISEAFF,TGTGCCAGCAGCGTAGTGGGGGGAATATCTGAAGCTTTCTTT
TRBD2,TRBV11-1,-,TRBJ2-7,CASSLALAGGQSYEQYF,TGTGCCAGCAGCTTAGCCCTAGCGGGGGGGCAATCCTACGAGCAGTACTTC
-,TRBV5-8,-,TRBJ1-5,CASSLGARVDQPQHF,TGTGCCAGCAGCCTAGGGGCCAGGGTCGATCAGCCCCAGCATTTT
-,TRBV5-5,-,TRBJ1-5,CASSAVGGANQPQHF,TGTGCCAGCAGCGCGGTGGGGGGGGCCAATCAGCCCCAGCATTTT
TRBD2,TRBV7-3,-,TRBJ2-3,CATGASGGTDTQYF,TGTGCCACCGGGGCTAGCGGGGGCACAGATACGCAGTATTTT
TRBD1,TRBV28,large,TRBJ1-2,CASSPTGEDGYTF,TGTGCCAGCAGCCCGACAGGGGAAGATGGCTACACCTTC
-,TRBV4-1,-,TRBJ2-7,CASSPYPRTDYEQYF,TGCGCCAGCAGCCCGTACCCGCGGACAGACTACGAGCAGTACTTC
TRBD1,TRBV28,-,TRBJ2-3,CASSLSQGADTQYF,TGTGCCAGCAGTTTAAGCCAGGGGGCAGATACGCAGTATTTT
TRBD2,TRBV7-2,-,TRBJ2-6,CASSLRLAGGSSGANVLTF,TGTGCCAGCAGCTTACGACTAGCGGGAGGTTCTTCTGGGGCCAACGTCCTGACTTTC
TRBD1,TRBV28,-,TRBJ2-5,CASSHRGQQLYF,TGTGCCAGCAGCCACAGGGGACAGCAGCTGTACTTC